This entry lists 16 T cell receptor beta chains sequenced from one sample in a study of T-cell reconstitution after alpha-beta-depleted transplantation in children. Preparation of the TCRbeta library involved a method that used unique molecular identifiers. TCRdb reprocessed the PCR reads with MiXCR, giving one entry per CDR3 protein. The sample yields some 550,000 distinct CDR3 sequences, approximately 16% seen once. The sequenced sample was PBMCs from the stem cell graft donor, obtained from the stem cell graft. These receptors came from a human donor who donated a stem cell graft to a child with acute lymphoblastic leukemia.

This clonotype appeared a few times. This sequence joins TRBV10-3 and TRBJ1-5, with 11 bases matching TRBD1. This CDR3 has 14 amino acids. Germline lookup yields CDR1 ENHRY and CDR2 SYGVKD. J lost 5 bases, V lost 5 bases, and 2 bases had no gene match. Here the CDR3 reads CAISRTGGDQPQHF. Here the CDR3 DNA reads TGTGCCATCAGTCGGACAGGGGGCGATCAGCCCCAGCATTTT.

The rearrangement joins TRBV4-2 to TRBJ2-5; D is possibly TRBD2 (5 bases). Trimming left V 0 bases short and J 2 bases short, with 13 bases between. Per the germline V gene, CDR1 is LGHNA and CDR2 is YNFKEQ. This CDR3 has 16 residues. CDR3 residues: CASSQDSEGTQETQYF. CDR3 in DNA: TGTGCCAGCAGCCAAGATTCTGAGGGAACACAAGAGACCCAGTACTTC.

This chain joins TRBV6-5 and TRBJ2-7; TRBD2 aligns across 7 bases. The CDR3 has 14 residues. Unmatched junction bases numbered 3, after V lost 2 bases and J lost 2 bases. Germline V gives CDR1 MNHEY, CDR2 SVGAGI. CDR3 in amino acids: CASSYGDYTYEQYF. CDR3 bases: TGTGCCAGCAGTTACGGGGACTACACCTACGAGCAGTACTTC.

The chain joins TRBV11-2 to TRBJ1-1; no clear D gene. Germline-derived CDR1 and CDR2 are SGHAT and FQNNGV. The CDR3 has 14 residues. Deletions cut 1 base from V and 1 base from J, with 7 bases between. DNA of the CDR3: TGTGCCAGCAGCTTAGGAATGGGGAACACTGAAGCTTTCTTT. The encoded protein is CASSLGMGNTEAFF. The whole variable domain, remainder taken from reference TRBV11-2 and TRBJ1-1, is EAGVAQSPRYKIIEKRQSVAFWCNPISGHATLYWYQQILGQGPKLLIQFQNNGVVDDSQLPKDRFSAERLKGVDSTLKIQPAKLEDSAVYLCASSLGMGNTEAFFGQGTRLTVV.

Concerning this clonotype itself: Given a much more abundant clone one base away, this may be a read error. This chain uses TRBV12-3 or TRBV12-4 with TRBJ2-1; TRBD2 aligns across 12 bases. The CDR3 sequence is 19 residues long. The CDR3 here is CTSSPPLLAGGSSYNEQFF. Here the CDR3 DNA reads TGTACCAGCAGCCCCCCCTTACTAGCGGGAGGAAGCTCCTACAATGAGCAGTTCTTC.

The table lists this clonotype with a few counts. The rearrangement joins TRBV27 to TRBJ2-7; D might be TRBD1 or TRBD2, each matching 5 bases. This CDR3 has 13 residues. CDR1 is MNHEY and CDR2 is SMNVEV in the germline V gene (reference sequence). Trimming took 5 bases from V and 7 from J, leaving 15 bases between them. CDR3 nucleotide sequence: TGTGCCAGCAGTCCACGGGGACCTTGGGAGCAGTACTTC. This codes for CASSPRGPWEQYF.

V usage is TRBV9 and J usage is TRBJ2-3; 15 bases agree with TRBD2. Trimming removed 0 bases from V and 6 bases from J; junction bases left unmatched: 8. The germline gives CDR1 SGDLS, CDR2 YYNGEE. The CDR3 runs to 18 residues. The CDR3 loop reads CASSVAPPGLAGGDTQYF. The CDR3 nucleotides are TGTGCCAGCAGCGTAGCCCCCCCCGGACTAGCGGGAGGGGATACGCAGTATTTT.

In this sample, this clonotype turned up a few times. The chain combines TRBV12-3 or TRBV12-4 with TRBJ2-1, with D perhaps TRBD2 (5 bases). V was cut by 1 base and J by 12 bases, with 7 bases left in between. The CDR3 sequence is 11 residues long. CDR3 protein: CASSLVGRQFF. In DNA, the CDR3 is TGTGCCAGCAGTTTAGTAGGGAGGCAGTTCTTC.

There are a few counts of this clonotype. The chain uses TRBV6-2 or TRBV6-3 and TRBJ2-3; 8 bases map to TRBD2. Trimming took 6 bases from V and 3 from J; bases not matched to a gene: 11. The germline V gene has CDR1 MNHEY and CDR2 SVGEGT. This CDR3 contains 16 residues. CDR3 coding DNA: TGTGCCAGCAGCCAAGCGGGGGAGATCGGGACAGATACGCAGTATTTT. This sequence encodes CASSQAGEIGTDTQYF.

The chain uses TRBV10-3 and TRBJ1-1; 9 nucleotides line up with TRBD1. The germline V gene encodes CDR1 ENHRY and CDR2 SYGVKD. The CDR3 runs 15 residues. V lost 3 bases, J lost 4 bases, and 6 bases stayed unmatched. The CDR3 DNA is TGTGCCATCAGTGATACCGGGACAGGGCGCACTGAAGCTTTCTTT. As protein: CAISDTGTGRTEAFF.

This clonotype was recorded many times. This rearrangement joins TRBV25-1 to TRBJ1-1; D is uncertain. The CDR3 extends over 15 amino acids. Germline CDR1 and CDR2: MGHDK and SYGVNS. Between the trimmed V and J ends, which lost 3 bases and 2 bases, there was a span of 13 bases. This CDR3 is CASSDSWLPNTEAFF. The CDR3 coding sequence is TGTGCCAGCAGTGATTCTTGGCTTCCCAACACTGAAGCTTTCTTT.

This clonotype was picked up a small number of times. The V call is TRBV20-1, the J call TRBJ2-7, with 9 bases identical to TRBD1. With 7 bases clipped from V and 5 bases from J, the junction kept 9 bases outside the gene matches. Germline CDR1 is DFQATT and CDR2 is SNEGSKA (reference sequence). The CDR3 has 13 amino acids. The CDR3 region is CSDRTGAQDEQYF. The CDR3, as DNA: TGCAGTGATCGGACAGGGGCCCAGGACGAGCAGTACTTC.

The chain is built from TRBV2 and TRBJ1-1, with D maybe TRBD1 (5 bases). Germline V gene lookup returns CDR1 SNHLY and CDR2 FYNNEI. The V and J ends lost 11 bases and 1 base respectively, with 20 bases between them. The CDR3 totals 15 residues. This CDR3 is CASTQSGTGNTEAFF. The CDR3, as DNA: TGTGCCTCAACCCAGTCCGGGACGGGGAACACTGAAGCTTTCTTT.

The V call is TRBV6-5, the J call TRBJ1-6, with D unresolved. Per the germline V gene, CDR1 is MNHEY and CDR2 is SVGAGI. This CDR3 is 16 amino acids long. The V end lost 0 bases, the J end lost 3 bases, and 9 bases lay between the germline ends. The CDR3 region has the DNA TGTGCCAGCAGTTACTCGTCTGAGGTCTATAATTCACCCCTCCACTTT. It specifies CASSYSSEVYNSPLHF.

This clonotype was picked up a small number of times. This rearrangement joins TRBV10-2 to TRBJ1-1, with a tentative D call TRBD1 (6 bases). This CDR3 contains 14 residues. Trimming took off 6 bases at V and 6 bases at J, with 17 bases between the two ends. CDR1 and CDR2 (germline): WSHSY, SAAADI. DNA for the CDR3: TGCGCCAGCAGGGCCGGGGGCGTGGGACCTGAAGCTTTCTTT. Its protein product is CASRAGGVGPEAFF.

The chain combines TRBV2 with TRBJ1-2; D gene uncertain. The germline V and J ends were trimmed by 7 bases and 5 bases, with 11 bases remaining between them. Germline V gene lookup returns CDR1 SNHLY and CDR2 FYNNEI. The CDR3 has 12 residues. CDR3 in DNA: TGTGCCAGCACTTCCCGTACTTATGGCTACACCTTC. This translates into CASTSRTYGYTF.